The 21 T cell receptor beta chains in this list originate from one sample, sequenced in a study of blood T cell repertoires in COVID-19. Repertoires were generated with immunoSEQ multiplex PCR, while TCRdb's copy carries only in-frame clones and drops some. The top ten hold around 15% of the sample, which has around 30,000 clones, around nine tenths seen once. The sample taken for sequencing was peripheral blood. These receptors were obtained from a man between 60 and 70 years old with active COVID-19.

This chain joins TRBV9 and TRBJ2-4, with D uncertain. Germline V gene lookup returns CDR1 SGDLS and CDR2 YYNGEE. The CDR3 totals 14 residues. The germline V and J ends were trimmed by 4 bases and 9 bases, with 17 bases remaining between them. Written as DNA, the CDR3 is TGTGCCAGCAGCCCCCGGAGTGGGTCTGGCATTCAGTACTTC. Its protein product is CASSPRSGSGIQYF.

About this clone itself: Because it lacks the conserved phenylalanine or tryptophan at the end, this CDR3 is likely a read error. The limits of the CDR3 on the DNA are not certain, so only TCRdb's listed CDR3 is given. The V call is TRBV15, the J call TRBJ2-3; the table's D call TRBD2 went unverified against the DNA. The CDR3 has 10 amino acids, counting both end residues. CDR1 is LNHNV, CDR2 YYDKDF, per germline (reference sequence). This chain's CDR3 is CATSRDPWRG.

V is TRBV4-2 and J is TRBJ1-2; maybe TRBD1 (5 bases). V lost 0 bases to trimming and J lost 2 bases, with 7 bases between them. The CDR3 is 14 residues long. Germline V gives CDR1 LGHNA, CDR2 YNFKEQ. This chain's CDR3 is CASSQDPGNYGYTF. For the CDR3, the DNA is TGTGCCAGCAGCCAAGATCCAGGGAACTATGGCTACACCTTC.

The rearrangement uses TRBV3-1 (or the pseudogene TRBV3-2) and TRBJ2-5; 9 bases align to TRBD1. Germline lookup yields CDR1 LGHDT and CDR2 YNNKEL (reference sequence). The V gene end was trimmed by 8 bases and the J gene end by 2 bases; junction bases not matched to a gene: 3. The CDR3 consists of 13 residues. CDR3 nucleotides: TGTGCCAGCCGGGGACAGGGACAAGAGACCCAGTACTTC. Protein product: CASRGQGQETQYF.

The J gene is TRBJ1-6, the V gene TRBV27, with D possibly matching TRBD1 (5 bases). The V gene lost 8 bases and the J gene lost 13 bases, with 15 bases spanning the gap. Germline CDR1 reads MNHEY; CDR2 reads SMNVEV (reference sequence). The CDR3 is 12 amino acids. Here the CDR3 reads CASGAPSGPLHF. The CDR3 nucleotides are TGTGCCAGCGGGGCCCCTTCCGGGCCCCTCCACTTT.

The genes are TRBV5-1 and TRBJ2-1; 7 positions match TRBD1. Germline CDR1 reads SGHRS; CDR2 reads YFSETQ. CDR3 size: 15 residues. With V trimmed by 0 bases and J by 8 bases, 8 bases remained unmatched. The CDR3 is CASSLEGQTLDEQFF. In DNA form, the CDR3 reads TGCGCCAGCAGCTTGGAGGGACAGACCTTAGATGAGCAGTTCTTC.

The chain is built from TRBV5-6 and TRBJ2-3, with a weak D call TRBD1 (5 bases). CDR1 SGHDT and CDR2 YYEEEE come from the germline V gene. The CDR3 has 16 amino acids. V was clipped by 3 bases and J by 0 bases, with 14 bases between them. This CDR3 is CASSWKYQGSTDTQYF. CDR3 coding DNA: TGTGCCAGCAGCTGGAAGTACCAGGGAAGCACAGATACGCAGTATTTT.

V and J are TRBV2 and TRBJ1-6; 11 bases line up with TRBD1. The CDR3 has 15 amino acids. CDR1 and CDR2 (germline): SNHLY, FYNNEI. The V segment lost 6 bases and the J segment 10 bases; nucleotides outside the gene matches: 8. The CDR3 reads CASRDGQGAWSPLHF. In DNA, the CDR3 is TGTGCCAGCAGGGACGGACAGGGGGCCTGGTCACCCCTCCACTTT.

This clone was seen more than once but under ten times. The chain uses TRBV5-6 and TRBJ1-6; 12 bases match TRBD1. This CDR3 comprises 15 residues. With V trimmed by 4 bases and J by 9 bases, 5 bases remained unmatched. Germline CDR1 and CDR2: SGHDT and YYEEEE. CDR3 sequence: CASSRTGQGASPLHF. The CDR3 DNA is TGTGCCAGCAGCCGAACGGGACAGGGGGCTTCACCCCTCCACTTT.

CDR3 nucleotide sequence: TGTGCCACCAGCAGAGGGCCGGGAGGGCCCCACGAGCAGTACTTC. Translation gives CATSRGPGGPHEQYF. The V gene is TRBV15, the J gene TRBJ2-7, with TRBD2 identical over 8 bases. The length of the CDR3 is 15 residues. V shed 1 base, J shed 5 bases, and the junction held 7 bases outside the gene matches. Germline V gene data show CDR1 as LNHNV and CDR2 as YYDKDF (reference sequence).

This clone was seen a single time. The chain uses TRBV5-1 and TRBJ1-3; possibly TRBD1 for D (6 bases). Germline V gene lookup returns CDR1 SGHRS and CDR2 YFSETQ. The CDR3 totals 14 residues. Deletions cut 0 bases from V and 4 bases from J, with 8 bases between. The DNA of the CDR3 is TGCGCCAGCAGCTTGGATGGACAGGGAAACACCATATATTTT. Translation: CASSLDGQGNTIYF.

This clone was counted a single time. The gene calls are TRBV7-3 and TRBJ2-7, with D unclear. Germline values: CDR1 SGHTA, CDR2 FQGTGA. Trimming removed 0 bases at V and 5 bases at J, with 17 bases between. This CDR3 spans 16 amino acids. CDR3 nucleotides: TGTGCCAGCAGCTTAACTTATACTAACCTCCGCCACGAGCAGTACTTC. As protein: CASSLTYTNLRHEQYF.

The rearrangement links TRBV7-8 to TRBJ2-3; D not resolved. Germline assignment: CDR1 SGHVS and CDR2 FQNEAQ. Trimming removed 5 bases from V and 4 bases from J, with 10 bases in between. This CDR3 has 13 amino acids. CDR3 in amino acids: CASSDRLADTQYF. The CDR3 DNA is TGTGCCAGCAGCGATAGGCTAGCAGATACGCAGTATTTT.

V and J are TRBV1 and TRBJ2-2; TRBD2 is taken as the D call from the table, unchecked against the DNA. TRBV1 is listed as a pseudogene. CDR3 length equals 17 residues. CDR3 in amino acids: CTSSQFKTRWDTGELFF. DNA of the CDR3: TGCACCAGCAGCCAATTTAAGACTAGGTGGGACACCGGGGAGCTGTTTTTT.

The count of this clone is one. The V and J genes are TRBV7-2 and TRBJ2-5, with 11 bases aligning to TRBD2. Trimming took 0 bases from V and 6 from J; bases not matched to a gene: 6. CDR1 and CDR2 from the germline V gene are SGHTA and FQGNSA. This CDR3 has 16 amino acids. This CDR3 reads CASSLAGTSGHQTQYF. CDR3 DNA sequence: TGTGCCAGCAGCTTAGCGGGGACTAGCGGACACCAGACCCAGTACTTC.

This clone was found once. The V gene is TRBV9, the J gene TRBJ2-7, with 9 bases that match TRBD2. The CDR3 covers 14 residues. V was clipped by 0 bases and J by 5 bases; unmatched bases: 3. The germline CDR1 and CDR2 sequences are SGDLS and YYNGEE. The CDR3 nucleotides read TGTGCCAGCAGCGTAGGCGGGACTAGCAACGAGCAGTACTTC. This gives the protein CASSVGGTSNEQYF.

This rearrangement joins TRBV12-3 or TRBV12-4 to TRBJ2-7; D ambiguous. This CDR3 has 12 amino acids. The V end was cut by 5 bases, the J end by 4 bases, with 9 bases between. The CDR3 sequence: CASSEDRYEQYF. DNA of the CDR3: TGTGCCAGCAGTGAGGATAGATACGAGCAGTACTTC.

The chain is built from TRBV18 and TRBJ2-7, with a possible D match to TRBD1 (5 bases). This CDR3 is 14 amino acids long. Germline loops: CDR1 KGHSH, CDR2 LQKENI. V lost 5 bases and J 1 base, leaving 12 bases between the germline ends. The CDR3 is CASSIGVGSYEQYF. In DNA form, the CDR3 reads TGTGCCAGCTCAATAGGGGTGGGTTCCTACGAGCAGTACTTC.

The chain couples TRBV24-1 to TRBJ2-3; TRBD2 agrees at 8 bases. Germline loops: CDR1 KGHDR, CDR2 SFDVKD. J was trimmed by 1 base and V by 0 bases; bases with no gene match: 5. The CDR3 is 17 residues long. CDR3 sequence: CATSDLVWRGGTDTQYF. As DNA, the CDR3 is TGTGCCACCAGTGATTTGGTTTGGCGGGGGGGCACAGATACGCAGTATTTT.

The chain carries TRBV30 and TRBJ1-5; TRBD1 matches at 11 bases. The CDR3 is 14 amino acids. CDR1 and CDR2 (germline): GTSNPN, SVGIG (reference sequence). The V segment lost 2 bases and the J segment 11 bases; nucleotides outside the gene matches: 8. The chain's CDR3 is CAWSPGQGARAQHF. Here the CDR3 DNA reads TGTGCCTGGAGTCCAGGACAGGGGGCCCGGGCCCAGCATTTT.

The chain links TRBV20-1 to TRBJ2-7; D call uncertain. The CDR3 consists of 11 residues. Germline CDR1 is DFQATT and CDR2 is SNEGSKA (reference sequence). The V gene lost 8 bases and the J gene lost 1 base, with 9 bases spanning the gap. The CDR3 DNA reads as TGCAGTTCCGCACAATCCTACGAGCAGTACTTC. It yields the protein CSSAQSYEQYF.